This T cell receptor beta chain was captured by sequencing in a study of cytomegalovirus exposure and HLA in healthy donors. Study findings and constraints: The authors enumerated 150 to 200 TCR beta chains as linked to cytomegalovirus.

The donors were part of the validation cohort of 120 subjects. That cohort was separate from the first cohort, which comprised 700 or so subjects. The germline V and J ends were trimmed by 0 bases and 1 base, with 8 bases remaining between them. The CDR3 runs 14 residues. Germline V gene lookup returns CDR1 SGHDT and CDR2 YYEEEE. Worth noting for this clone: Its specificity is not known.

TCRdb keeps only in-frame clones here, not all; method: immunoSEQ multiplex PCR. The sample holds 45,000 or so clones; more than 85% are singletons and the top ten take approximately 2.1%. This sequence originates from a woman under 30 in good health and CMV-seronegative. This sequence joins TRBV5-6 and TRBJ2-7; D ambiguous. Material: PBMCs. The CDR3 DNA sequence: TGTGCCAGCAGCTTGGTGATGAGGTCCTACGAGCAGTACTTC. Protein: CASSLVMRSYEQYF.